The next 8 T cell receptor beta chains were all read from a single sample in a study of blood T cell repertoires in COVID-19. Profiled with immunoSEQ multiplex PCR; TCRdb holds only in-frame clones, not every one. The sample holds more than 150,000 clones, around 79% seen once. Specimen: PBMCs or T cells enriched from blood (not recorded which). The receptors here all came from a man aged 45-65 years who had recovered from COVID-19.

The chain employs TRBV12-3 or TRBV12-4 and TRBJ1-5, with TRBD1 matching over 9 bases. The CDR3 contains 12 residues. With 5 bases clipped from V and 15 bases from J, the junction kept 8 bases outside the gene matches. As DNA, the CDR3 is TGTGCCAGCAGTAACCGGGACAGGGTTCCGCATTTT. Its translation is CASSNRDRVPHF.

The chain has TRBV19 and TRBJ2-1; perhaps TRBD1 as D (5 bases). Looked up from germline, CDR1 is LNHDA and CDR2 is SQIVND (reference sequence). This CDR3 has 14 residues. Trimming took off 4 bases at V and 1 base at J, with 8 bases between the two ends. The CDR3 loop reads CASSKDMSYNEQFF. The CDR3 bases are TGTGCCAGTAGTAAGGACATGTCCTACAATGAGCAGTTCTTC. The entire variable domain, with the rest obtained from reference TRBV19 and TRBJ2-1, is as follows: DGGITQSPKYLFRKEGQNVTLSCEQNLNHDAMYWYRQDPGQGLRLIYYSQIVNDFQKGDIAEGYSVSREKKESFPLTVTSAQKNPTAFYLCASSKDMSYNEQFFGPGTRLTVL.

The chain has TRBV27 and TRBJ2-1, with a possible D match to TRBD2 (6 bases). Germline CDR1 reads MNHEY; CDR2 reads SMNVEV (reference sequence). V gave up 3 bases and J gave up 5 bases, with 14 bases separating them. The CDR3 loop spans 15 amino acids. CDR3 sequence (DNA): TGTGCCAGCAGTTTTTGGCGGGACCTCGACAATGAGCAGTTCTTC. It codes for CASSFWRDLDNEQFF.

This clone was detected many times. The gene calls are TRBV5-1 and TRBJ2-1; D perhaps matches TRBD1 (6 bases). V was pared by 3 bases and J by 5 bases, with 15 bases between. In germline, CDR1 is SGHRS, CDR2 YFSETQ. The CDR3 consists of 15 residues. The DNA of the CDR3 is TGCGCCAGCAGCTCTTACAGGGTAATGGACAATGAGCAGTTCTTC. It translates to CASSSYRVMDNEQFF. Full variable domain (remainder filled in from reference TRBV5-1 and TRBJ2-1): KAGVTQTPRYLIKTRGQQVTLSCSPISGHRSVSWYQQTPGQGLQFLFEYFSETQRNKGNFPGRFSGRQFSNSRSEMNVSTLELGDSALYLCASSSYRVMDNEQFFGPGTRLTVL.

This clone was counted a single time. The chain recombines TRBV24-1 with TRBJ2-5; TRBD2 is a possible D gene (6 bases). The CDR3 has 17 amino acids. Looked up from germline, CDR1 is KGHDR and CDR2 is SFDVKD. Trimming removed 2 bases from V and 5 bases from J, with 20 bases in between. The CDR3 region is CATSDYMTGAGLETQYF. CDR3 nucleotides: TGTGCCACCAGTGATTACATGACGGGAGCAGGTTTGGAGACCCAGTACTTC.

The gene calls are TRBV5-1 and TRBJ1-5; 9 bases are shared with TRBD1. The junction had 5 bases not matched to a gene; V was cut back by 4 bases and J by 6 bases. Germline CDR1 reads SGHRS; CDR2 reads YFSETQ. The CDR3 runs to 14 residues. CDR3 protein: CASSPDRGSQPQHF. Written as DNA, the CDR3 is TGCGCCAGCAGCCCGGACAGGGGAAGTCAGCCCCAGCATTTT.

The rearrangement uses TRBV6-5 and TRBJ2-3; 9 bases map to TRBD1. The CDR3 is 13 amino acids. CDR1 and CDR2 from the germline V gene are MNHEY and SVGAGI. Losses at the gene ends were 8 bases for V and 4 bases for J; bases not matched to a gene: 4. CDR3 coding DNA: TGTGCCAGCTGGACAGGGGCGGCAGATACGCAGTATTTT. Translating gives CASWTGAADTQYF.

The J gene is TRBJ1-2, the V gene TRBV3-1 (or the pseudogene TRBV3-2); 7 bases match TRBD1. The V and J ends lost 2 bases and 3 bases, in that order; junction bases with no gene match: 9. CDR1 is LGHDT, CDR2 YNNKEL, per germline (reference sequence). There are 16 residues in the CDR3. The CDR3 loop reads CASSQRRIGTDYGYTF. CDR3 nucleotide sequence: TGTGCCAGCAGCCAACGGCGTATTGGGACAGACTATGGCTACACCTTC.